The rows below give T cell receptor beta chains drawn from one sample of a study of shared clonotypes between healthy human individuals. Generated by immunoSEQ multiplex PCR, the TCRdb table keeps only in-frame clones and is missing some. The table records approximately 650,000 clones, around 95% of them present only once. What was sequenced was naive CD8+ T cells sorted from blood. The receptors come from a woman in her twenties or thirties in good health. Both conserved end residues are part of each CDR3. The D gene is left open where the match is weak. The size field is filled for only some rows; it gives once, few, many or a size class.

clone_size: once; v_call: TRBV28; d_call: TRBD1; j_call: TRBJ2-7; cdr3_aa: CASSKTGGSYEQYF; cdr3_nt: TGTGCCAGCAGCAAGACAGGGGGCTCCTACGAGCAGTACTTC
clone_size: -; v_call: TRBV7-6; d_call: -; j_call: TRBJ1-5; cdr3_aa: CASSPGTDYNQPQHF; cdr3_nt: TGTGCCAGCAGCCCCGGGACTGACTACAATCAGCCCCAGCATTTT
clone_size: once; v_call: TRBV28; d_call: TRBD1; j_call: TRBJ1-2; cdr3_aa: CASTSNKSWGQGFYGYTF; cdr3_nt: TGTGCCAGCACTTCCAATAAGTCGTGGGGACAGGGGTTCTATGGCTACACCTTC
clone_size: -; v_call: TRBV6-5; d_call: TRBD2; j_call: TRBJ2-2; cdr3_aa: CASSSWREGRPGELFF; cdr3_nt: TGTGCCAGCAGTTCGTGGCGGGAGGGCAGGCCCGGGGAGCTGTTTTTT
clone_size: -; v_call: TRBV5-1; d_call: TRBD1; j_call: TRBJ2-7; cdr3_aa: CASSLGQGFDEQYF; cdr3_nt: TGCGCCAGCAGCTTGGGACAGGGGTTTGACGAGCAGTACTTC
clone_size: -; v_call: TRBV28; d_call: TRBD2; j_call: TRBJ2-7; cdr3_aa: CASSFPRLAGAQQYF; cdr3_nt: TGTGCCAGCAGTTTTCCCAGACTAGCGGGAGCACAGCAGTACTTC
clone_size: -; v_call: TRBV7-2; d_call: TRBD1; j_call: TRBJ1-2; cdr3_aa: CASSLGGTGGDGYTF; cdr3_nt: TGTGCCAGCAGCTTAGGTGGGACAGGGGGCGATGGCTACACCTTC
clone_size: -; v_call: TRBV9; d_call: -; j_call: TRBJ1-1; cdr3_aa: CASSVAGFTEAFF; cdr3_nt: TGTGCCAGCAGCGTAGCCGGTTTTACTGAAGCTTTCTTT
clone_size: -; v_call: TRBV5-5; d_call: TRBD2; j_call: TRBJ2-7; cdr3_aa: CASSSTPRLANEQYF; cdr3_nt: TGTGCCAGCAGTTCGACCCCTAGACTAGCGAACGAGCAGTACTTC
clone_size: -; v_call: TRBV9; d_call: -; j_call: TRBJ2-7; cdr3_aa: CASSPRAAAYEQYF; cdr3_nt: TGTGCCAGCAGCCCCCGAGCGGCCGCCTACGAGCAGTACTTC
clone_size: -; v_call: TRBV19; d_call: -; j_call: TRBJ1-1; cdr3_aa: CASSIVYSGQAEAFF; cdr3_nt: TGTGCCAGTAGTATAGTCTACAGTGGGCAAGCTGAAGCTTTCTTT
clone_size: -; v_call: TRBV5-1; d_call: -; j_call: TRBJ2-7; cdr3_aa: CASSSAGTVFSYEQYF; cdr3_nt: TGCGCCAGCAGCTCCGCCGGGACGGTTTTCTCCTACGAGCAGTACTTC
clone_size: once; v_call: TRBV5-1; d_call: -; j_call: TRBJ2-1; cdr3_aa: CASSLGHLQEQFF; cdr3_nt: TGCGCCAGCAGCCTCGGACACCTGCAGGAGCAGTTCTTC
clone_size: -; v_call: TRBV27; d_call: TRBD2; j_call: TRBJ2-1; cdr3_aa: CASRTTSGSTWFEQFF; cdr3_nt: TGTGCCAGCAGGACGACTAGCGGGAGTACGTGGTTTGAGCAGTTCTTC
clone_size: -; v_call: TRBV6-5; d_call: -; j_call: TRBJ2-7; cdr3_aa: CASSERMGSYEQYF; cdr3_nt: TGTGCCAGCAGTGAGAGGATGGGCTCCTACGAGCAGTACTTC
clone_size: -; v_call: TRBV7-8; d_call: TRBD1; j_call: TRBJ2-7; cdr3_aa: CASSLRTGIEQYF; cdr3_nt: TGTGCCAGCAGCTTAAGGACAGGGATCGAGCAGTACTTC
clone_size: -; v_call: TRBV7-9; d_call: -; j_call: TRBJ1-4; cdr3_aa: CASFGGDTNEKLFF; cdr3_nt: TGTGCCAGCTTCGGAGGGGATACTAATGAAAAACTGTTTTTT
clone_size: -; v_call: TRBV28; d_call: -; j_call: TRBJ2-5; cdr3_aa: CASSVSGALETQYF; cdr3_nt: TGTGCCAGCAGTGTATCTGGGGCTTTGGAGACCCAGTACTTC
clone_size: -; v_call: TRBV29-1; d_call: TRBD2; j_call: TRBJ2-7; cdr3_aa: CSVLLAEKYEQYF; cdr3_nt: TGCAGCGTTTTACTAGCGGAGAAATACGAGCAGTACTTC
clone_size: few; v_call: TRBV27; d_call: TRBD1; j_call: TRBJ2-1; cdr3_aa: CASSSGDSSYNEQFF; cdr3_nt: TGTGCCAGCAGTTCTGGGGACAGCTCCTACAATGAGCAGTTCTTC
clone_size: -; v_call: TRBV29-1; d_call: -; j_call: TRBJ1-2; cdr3_aa: CSVEEYGIGGANYGYTF; cdr3_nt: TGCAGCGTTGAAGAATATGGCATAGGAGGGGCTAACTATGGCTACACCTTC
clone_size: -; v_call: TRBV9; d_call: -; j_call: TRBJ2-1; cdr3_aa: CASQTVGNEQFF; cdr3_nt: TGTGCCAGCCAGACAGTGGGCAATGAGCAGTTCTTC
clone_size: -; v_call: TRBV9; d_call: TRBD2; j_call: TRBJ2-2; cdr3_aa: CASPGLAQTGELFF; cdr3_nt: TGTGCCAGCCCGGGACTAGCGCAAACCGGGGAGCTGTTTTTT
clone_size: -; v_call: TRBV9; d_call: TRBD1; j_call: TRBJ2-2; cdr3_aa: CASSVGRGGDTGELFF; cdr3_nt: TGTGCCAGCAGCGTAGGGAGAGGGGGCGACACCGGGGAGCTGTTTTTT
clone_size: -; v_call: TRBV27; d_call: TRBD1; j_call: TRBJ1-4; cdr3_aa: CASSISRGLREKLFF; cdr3_nt: TGTGCCAGCAGTATTTCGAGGGGGCTCAGGGAAAAACTGTTTTTT
clone_size: -; v_call: TRBV6-5; d_call: -; j_call: TRBJ2-2; cdr3_aa: CASSLQGNPGELFF; cdr3_nt: TGTGCCAGTTCATTACAGGGTAACCCCGGGGAGCTGTTTTTT
clone_size: -; v_call: TRBV7-9; d_call: -; j_call: TRBJ2-7; cdr3_aa: CASSFGPSGQYF; cdr3_nt: TGTGCCAGCAGCTTTGGGCCATCTGGGCAGTACTTC
clone_size: once; v_call: TRBV27; d_call: -; j_call: TRBJ1-3; cdr3_aa: CASSTRGFSGNTIYF; cdr3_nt: TGTGCCAGCTCAACTAGGGGGTTCTCTGGAAACACCATATATTTT
clone_size: -; v_call: TRBV27; d_call: -; j_call: TRBJ2-1; cdr3_aa: CASSFGRTPPPNEQFF; cdr3_nt: TGTGCCAGCAGTTTCGGACGGACCCCGCCTCCGAATGAGCAGTTCTTC
clone_size: once; v_call: TRBV19; d_call: TRBD1; j_call: TRBJ2-7; cdr3_aa: CASSPGQGAGEQYF; cdr3_nt: TGTGCCAGTAGCCCGGGACAGGGGGCAGGAGAGCAGTACTTC
clone_size: -; v_call: TRBV9; d_call: TRBD2; j_call: TRBJ2-5; cdr3_aa: CASSARTSGTQETQYF; cdr3_nt: TGTGCCAGCAGCGCCAGGACTAGCGGGACCCAAGAGACCCAGTACTTC
clone_size: -; v_call: TRBV27; d_call: TRBD2; j_call: TRBJ2-7; cdr3_aa: CASSLGLVREQYF; cdr3_nt: TGTGCCAGCAGTTTGGGACTAGTTCGCGAGCAGTACTTC
clone_size: -; v_call: TRBV7-9; d_call: -; j_call: TRBJ2-7; cdr3_aa: CASSLAEGGYEQYF; cdr3_nt: TGTGCCAGCAGCTTAGCGGAGGGGGGCTACGAGCAGTACTTC
clone_size: -; v_call: TRBV13; d_call: -; j_call: TRBJ2-3; cdr3_aa: CASSLVDNSGNTQYF; cdr3_nt: TGTGCCAGCAGCTTAGTCGATAATTCGGGAAATACGCAGTATTTT
clone_size: -; v_call: TRBV28; d_call: TRBD1; j_call: TRBJ2-7; cdr3_aa: CASSLLAGGYEQYF; cdr3_nt: TGTGCCAGCAGTTTATTAGCAGGGGGCTACGAGCAGTACTTC
clone_size: -; v_call: TRBV19; d_call: -; j_call: TRBJ2-1; cdr3_aa: CASSWREPSNEQFF; cdr3_nt: TGTGCCAGTAGTTGGAGGGAGCCCAGTAATGAGCAGTTCTTC
clone_size: -; v_call: TRBV25-1; d_call: -; j_call: TRBJ1-1; cdr3_aa: CASSGLLTSGTEAFF; cdr3_nt: TGTGCCAGCAGTGGGCTGCTGACTTCGGGCACTGAAGCTTTCTTT
clone_size: -; v_call: TRBV6-4; d_call: -; j_call: TRBJ2-3; cdr3_aa: CASSETGTDTQYF; cdr3_nt: TGTGCCAGCAGTGAAACAGGCACAGATACGCAGTATTTT
clone_size: -; v_call: TRBV10-1; d_call: -; j_call: TRBJ2-5; cdr3_aa: CASSESKSAESQETQYF; cdr3_nt: TGCGCCAGCAGTGAGTCGAAGTCGGCCGAAAGCCAGGAGACCCAGTACTTC
clone_size: -; v_call: TRBV5-6; d_call: -; j_call: TRBJ1-1; cdr3_aa: CASSLEGPPLPGTEAFF; cdr3_nt: TGTGCCAGCAGCTTGGAGGGTCCTCCGCTACCTGGCACTGAAGCTTTCTTT
clone_size: -; v_call: TRBV28; d_call: -; j_call: TRBJ1-3; cdr3_aa: CASSYGNAEVSGNTIYF; cdr3_nt: TGTGCCAGCAGTTATGGAAACGCAGAAGTCTCTGGAAACACCATATATTTT
clone_size: -; v_call: TRBV7-8; d_call: TRBD2; j_call: TRBJ2-7; cdr3_aa: CASSFSSGDYEQYF; cdr3_nt: TGTGCCAGCAGCTTTTCTAGCGGGGACTACGAGCAGTACTTC